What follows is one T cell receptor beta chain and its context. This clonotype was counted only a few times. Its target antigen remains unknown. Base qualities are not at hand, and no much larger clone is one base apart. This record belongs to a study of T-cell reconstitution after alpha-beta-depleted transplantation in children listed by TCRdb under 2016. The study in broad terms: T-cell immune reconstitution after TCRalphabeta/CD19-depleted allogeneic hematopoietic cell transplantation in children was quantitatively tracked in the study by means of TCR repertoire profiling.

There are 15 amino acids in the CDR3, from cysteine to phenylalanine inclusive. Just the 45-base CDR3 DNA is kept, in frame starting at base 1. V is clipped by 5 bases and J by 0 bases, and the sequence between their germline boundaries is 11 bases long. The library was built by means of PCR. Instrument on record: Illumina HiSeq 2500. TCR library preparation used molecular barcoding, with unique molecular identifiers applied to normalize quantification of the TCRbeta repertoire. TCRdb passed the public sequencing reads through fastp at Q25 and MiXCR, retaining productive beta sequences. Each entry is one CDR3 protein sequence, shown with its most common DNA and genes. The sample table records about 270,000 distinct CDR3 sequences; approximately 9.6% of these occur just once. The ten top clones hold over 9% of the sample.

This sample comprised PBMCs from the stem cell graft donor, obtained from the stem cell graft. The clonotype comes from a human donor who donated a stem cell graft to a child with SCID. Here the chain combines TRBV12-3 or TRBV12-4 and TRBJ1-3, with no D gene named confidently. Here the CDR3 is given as CASSAPAGSGNTIYF. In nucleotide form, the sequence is TGTGCCAGCAGTGCCCCAGCGGGCTCTGGAAACACCATATATTTT.